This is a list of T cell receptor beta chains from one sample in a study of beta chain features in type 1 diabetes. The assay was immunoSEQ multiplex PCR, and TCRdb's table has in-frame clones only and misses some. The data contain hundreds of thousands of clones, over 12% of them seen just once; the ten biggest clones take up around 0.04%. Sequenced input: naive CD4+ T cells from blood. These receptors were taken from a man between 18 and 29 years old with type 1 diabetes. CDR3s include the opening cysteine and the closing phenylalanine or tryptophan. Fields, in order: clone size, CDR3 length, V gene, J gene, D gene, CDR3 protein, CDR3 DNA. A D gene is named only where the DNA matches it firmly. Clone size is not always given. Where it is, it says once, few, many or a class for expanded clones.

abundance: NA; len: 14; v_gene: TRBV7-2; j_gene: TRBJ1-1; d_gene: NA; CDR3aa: CASSLAGGLTEAFF; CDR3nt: TGTGCCAGCAGCTTAGCAGGTGGTCTCACTGAAGCTTTCTTT
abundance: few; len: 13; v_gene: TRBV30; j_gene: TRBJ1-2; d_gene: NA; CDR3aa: CAWSSGAHYGYTF; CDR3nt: TGTGCCTGGAGTTCCGGGGCACACTACGGCTACACCTTC
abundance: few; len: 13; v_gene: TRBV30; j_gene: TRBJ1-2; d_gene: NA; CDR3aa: CAWSVRDHYGYTF; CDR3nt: TGTGCCTGGAGTGTACGGGACCACTATGGCTACACCTTC
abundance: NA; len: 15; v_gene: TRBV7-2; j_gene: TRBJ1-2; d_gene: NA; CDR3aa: CASSLVQGRLGGYTF; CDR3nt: TGTGCCAGCAGCTTAGTACAGGGAAGATTAGGAGGCTACACCTTC
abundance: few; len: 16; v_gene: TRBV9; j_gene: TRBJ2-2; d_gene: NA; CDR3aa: CASSVDSWLTTGELFF; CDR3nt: TGTGCCAGCAGCGTAGACAGTTGGCTGACCACCGGGGAGCTGTTTTTT
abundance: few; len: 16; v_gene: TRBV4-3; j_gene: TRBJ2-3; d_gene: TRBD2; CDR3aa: CASSQGNSGYTDTQYF; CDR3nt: TGCGCCAGCAGCCAAGGGAATAGCGGGTACACAGATACGCAGTATTTT
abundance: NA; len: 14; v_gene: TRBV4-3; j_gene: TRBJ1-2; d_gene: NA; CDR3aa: CASSPLGEDKGYTF; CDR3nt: TGCGCCAGCAGCCCCTTAGGTGAGGACAAAGGGTACACCTTC
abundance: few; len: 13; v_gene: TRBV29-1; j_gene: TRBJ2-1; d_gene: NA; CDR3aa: CSVEIGGGNEQFF; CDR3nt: TGCAGCGTTGAAATTGGGGGTGGCAATGAGCAGTTCTTC
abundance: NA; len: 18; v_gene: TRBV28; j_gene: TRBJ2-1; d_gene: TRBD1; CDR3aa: CASTSGTGIPLSYNEQFF; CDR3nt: TGTGCCAGCACCTCCGGGACAGGGATCCCCCTCTCCTACAATGAGCAGTTCTTC
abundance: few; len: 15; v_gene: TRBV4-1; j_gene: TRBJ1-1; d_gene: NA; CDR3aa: CASSQDGRASTEAFF; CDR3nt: TGCGCCAGCAGCCAAGATGGAAGGGCGAGCACTGAAGCTTTCTTT